This passage covers 30 T cell receptor beta chains from one sample sequenced in a study of T cells in women clearing cervical HPV infection. Assay used: immunoSEQ multiplex PCR; TCRdb lists only in-frame clones, some missing. This table holds 30,000 to 35,000 clones. Specimen: blood buffy coat. The receptors originated from a woman between 18 and 75 years old with a cervical HPV16 infection that either progressed to CIN3+ or cleared (not recorded which).

Points on this clone: The CDR3 end is not reached by the read, which stops 3 residues before it; the germline J gene fills it in. The chain has TRBV18 and TRBJ2-3; 7 bases agree with TRBD2. The CDR3 covers 14 residues. From germline, CDR1 is KGHSH and CDR2 LQKENI. The covered CDR3 bases are TGTGCCAGCTCAGAGGGCGGGAGAAGTGAGACG. It codes for CASSEGGRSET. The full CDR3 reads CASSEGGRSETQYF.

Notes on this clone: The read ends 3 residues early relative to the CDR3; the germline J gene fills the gap. The chain uses TRBV11-2 and TRBJ2-2; TRBD2 matches at 8 bases. The CDR3 totals 15 residues. Germline V gene sequence: CDR1 SGHAT, CDR2 FQNNGV. The trim removed 6 bases at V and 1 base at J, leaving 4 bases unmatched. CDR3: CASRPGTRNTGELFF. CDR3 bases read: TGTGCCAGCAGGCCCGGGACTAGGAACACCGGGGAG.

For this clone: The DNA ends 3 residues before the CDR3 does, and the rest of the CDR3 is filled in from the germline J gene. The chain joins TRBV7-2 to TRBJ1-2, with D possibly being TRBD1 (5 bases). CDR1 is SGHTA, CDR2 FQGNSA, per germline. Trimming took 5 bases from V and 5 from J, leaving 18 bases between them. The CDR3 extends over 15 amino acids. The CDR3 protein is CASSTPYGALYGYTF. The part of the CDR3 DNA that was read is TGTGCCAGCAGCACGCCGTATGGGGCGCTTTATGGC. The whole variable domain, remainder taken from reference TRBV7-2 and TRBJ1-2, is GAGVSQSPSNKVTEKGKDVELRCDPISGHTALYWYRQSLGQGLEFLIYFQGNSAPDKSGLPSDRFSAERTGGSVSTLTIQRTQQEDSAVYLCASSTPYGALYGYTFGSGTRLTVV.

The DNA read from the CDR3 is TGTGCCAGCAGTACACAGACCCGGACCTACGAG. As protein: CASSTQTRTYE. In full, the CDR3 reads CASSTQTRTYEQYF. J is TRBJ2-7 and V is TRBV6-2 or TRBV6-3; D unclear. Read sequence stops 3 residues before the CDR3 end, and the germline J gene provides the missing end. The germline V gene encodes CDR1 MNHEY and CDR2 SVGEGT. Trimming pared 5 bases from V and 2 bases from J, leaving 13 bases between. This CDR3 has 14 amino acids.

In regard to this clone: The read comes to an end 3 residues before the CDR3 does, leaving the germline J gene to fill in the end. The genes are TRBV12-5 and TRBJ2-3; 8 bases map to TRBD1. The CDR3 is 16 amino acids. J was trimmed by 2 bases and V by 6 bases; bases with no gene match: 10. Germline lookup yields CDR1 LGHNT and CDR2 FRNRAP. The DNA read from the CDR3 is TGTGCTAGTGGCGAGGGACAGGCGGTATACACAGATACG. Translation: CASGEGQAVYTDT. Given in full, the CDR3 is CASGEGQAVYTDTQYF. Drawing the rest from reference TRBV12-5 and TRBJ2-3, the complete variable domain is DARVTQTPRHKVTEMGQEVTMRCQPILGHNTVFWYRQTMMQGLELLAYFRNRAPLDDSGMPKDRFSAEMPDATLATLKIQPSEPRDSAVYFCASGEGQAVYTDTQYFGPGTRLTVL.

A remark on this clone: Read data end 3 residues before the CDR3 end; the end is taken from the germline J gene. The chain has TRBV6-2 or TRBV6-3 and TRBJ2-3; possibly TRBD1 or TRBD2 for D (7 bases each). CDR1 and CDR2 from the germline V gene are MNHEY and SVGEGT. CDR3 size: 16 residues. The V and J ends lost 6 bases and 1 base respectively, with 17 bases between them. Here the CDR3 reads CASSEGEGAGTDTQYF. The sequenced CDR3 bases are TGTGCCAGCAGCGAGGGGGAGGGGGCCGGCACAGATACG.

The CDR3 here is CARSDNRHQPQHF. The sequenced part of the CDR3 DNA is TGTGCCAGAAGCGATAACAGGCACCAGCCC. V and J are TRBV5-3 and TRBJ1-5, with D perhaps TRBD1 (5 bases). Read sequence stops 3 residues before the CDR3 end, and the germline J gene provides the missing end. TRBV5-3 is an open reading frame, and its role is uncertain. Trimming stripped 4 bases from V and 7 bases from J, with 12 bases between. The CDR3 totals 13 residues.

For this clone: Read coverage stops 3 residues before the CDR3 terminus; the germline J gene supplies the remainder. The V call is TRBV18, the J call TRBJ1-2, with 7 bases lining up with TRBD1. Germline CDR1 and CDR2: KGHSH and LQKENI. This CDR3 spans 16 amino acids. The junction had 10 bases not matched to a gene; V was cut back by 0 bases and J by 6 bases. The part of the CDR3 DNA that was read is TGTGCCAGCTCACCACCGTCTACTACAGGGGAAGATGGC. Amino acid sequence: CASSPPSTTGEDG. The full CDR3 protein is CASSPPSTTGEDGYTF.

The chain's CDR3 is CSATEKAGTADTQYF. The sequenced part of the CDR3 DNA is TGCAGTGCCACAGAGAAAGCGGGGACGGCGGATACG. The chain has TRBV20-1 and TRBJ2-3; TRBD2 matches 7 bases. The CDR3 end lies 3 residues beyond the end of the read and is filled in from the germline J gene. The V and J ends lost 6 bases and 6 bases, in that order; junction bases with no gene match: 15. The germline gives CDR1 DFQATT, CDR2 SNEGSKA (reference sequence). The CDR3 contains 15 residues.

Notes on this clone: The read finishes 3 residues shy of the CDR3 end, and the germline J gene is used to complete it. This chain joins TRBV7-2 and TRBJ1-2, with D perhaps TRBD1 (6 bases). The CDR3 contains 14 residues. CDR1 is SGHTA, CDR2 FQGNSA, per germline. The V end lost 3 bases, the J end lost 0 bases, and 8 bases lay between the germline ends. The CDR3 sequence: CASSLDSSNYGYTF. The CDR3 bases that were read are TGTGCCAGCAGCTTGGACAGTTCTAACTATGGC.

In the case of this clone: The DNA ends 3 residues before the CDR3 does, and the rest of the CDR3 is filled in from the germline J gene. V gene TRBV11-2 combines with J gene TRBJ1-1; D not resolved. Trimming took 2 bases from V and 4 from J, leaving 14 bases between them. The CDR3 contains 15 residues. Per germline, CDR1 SGHAT and CDR2 FQNNGV. The CDR3 sequence is CASSLRGDGATEAFF. Partial CDR3 DNA: TGTGCCAGCAGCTTACGGGGAGACGGCGCCACTGAA.

About this clone itself: The read ends 3 residues shy of where the CDR3 ends; the end is completed using the germline J gene. This rearrangement joins TRBV2 to TRBJ2-3, with D perhaps matching TRBD1 (5 bases). This CDR3 region has 11 residues. In germline, CDR1 is SNHLY, CDR2 FYNNEI. This chain's CDR3 is CATTVQETQYF. Incomplete CDR3 DNA: TGTGCCACGACAGTCCAAGAGACG.

Remarks on this clone: From the germline J gene comes the end of the CDR3, since the read stops 3 residues before it. V and J are TRBV5-1 and TRBJ1-3; tentative D call: TRBD1 (5 bases). The CDR3 totals 18 residues. The V end was cut by 4 bases, the J end by 0 bases, with 20 bases between. Germline V lookup: CDR1 SGHRS, CDR2 YFSETQ. CDR3 region: CASSRGVVGSNSGNTIYF. CDR3 bases read: TGCGCCAGCAGCCGGGGGGTCGTGGGCAGTAACTCTGGAAACACC.

About this clone itself: The CDR3 end falls 3 residues outside the read, so it is completed with the germline J gene. The chain carries TRBV19 and TRBJ1-5; 11 bases are a match to TRBD1. The CDR3 has 15 amino acids. V gave up 6 bases and J gave up 6 bases; unmatched junction bases: 7. Per germline, CDR1 LNHDA and CDR2 SQIVND (reference sequence). CDR3 bases read: TGTGCCAGTAGGGGGGGACAGGGGGAAACTCAGCCC. Encoded protein: CASRGGQGETQP. The full-length CDR3 reads as CASRGGQGETQPQHF.

To note about this clone: The DNA ends 3 residues before the CDR3 does, and the rest of the CDR3 is filled in from the germline J gene. The V gene is TRBV30, the J gene TRBJ1-6; D may be TRBD1 (5 bases). The ends were cut back, 0 bases at V and 8 bases at J, with 11 bases in the middle. This CDR3 is built from 14 residues. From germline, CDR1 is GTSNPN and CDR2 SVGIG (reference sequence). CDR3 DNA (partial): TGTGCCTGGAGTGTACAGGCAGGGTATTCACCC. Translated, it gives CAWSVQAGYSP. The full-length CDR3 reads as CAWSVQAGYSPLHF.

Details on this clone: The CDR3 end lies 3 residues beyond the end of the read and is filled in from the germline J gene. The J gene is TRBJ1-1, the V gene TRBV30; unclear D gene. Trimming shortened V by 2 bases and J by 0 bases, and 4 bases separated the two germline ends. CDR1 is GTSNPN and CDR2 is SVGIG in the germline V gene (reference sequence). CDR3 length equals 12 residues. This CDR3 is CAWSLMNTEAFF. The covered CDR3 bases are TGTGCCTGGAGTCTAATGAACACTGAA.

Turning to this clone: The read finishes 3 residues shy of the CDR3 end, and the germline J gene is used to complete it. The chain carries TRBV7-6 and TRBJ2-5; 11 bases are a match to TRBD2. The trim removed 1 base at V and 5 bases at J, leaving 9 bases unmatched. Germline CDR1 and CDR2: SGHVS and FNYEAQ. The CDR3 spans 17 residues. The DNA read from the CDR3 is TGTGCCAGCAGCTTAGGGACTAGCGGGTCCCATAGGGAGACC. It specifies CASSLGTSGSHRET. The entire CDR3 protein reads CASSLGTSGSHRETQYF.

Remarks on this clone: From the germline J gene comes the end of the CDR3, since the read stops 3 residues before it. The chain combines TRBV7-6 with TRBJ2-1, with 9 bases matching TRBD2. This CDR3 region has 17 residues. With V trimmed by 5 bases and J by 9 bases, 17 bases remained unmatched. The germline gives CDR1 SGHVS, CDR2 FNYEAQ. This CDR3 reads CASSLDWIRGRASEQFF. The CDR3 bases that were read are TGTGCCAGCAGCCTAGATTGGATTCGCGGGAGGGCCTCTGAG.

Note on this clone: A junction boundary mismatches the germline segment, possibly from a read error. The read terminates 3 residues ahead of where the CDR3 ends, so the germline J gene completes it. The chain combines TRBV4-2 with TRBJ1-2, with 7 nucleotides matching TRBD1. Germline V lookup: CDR1 LGHNA, CDR2 YNFKEQ. CDR3 size: 16 residues. CDR3 DNA, as far as it was read: TGCGCCAGCAGCCAAGAGACGACGGGGACAGTTAATGGC. Translation: CASSQETTGTVNG. The CDR3 as a whole reads CASSQETTGTVNGYTF.

Note on this clone: The sequenced fragment ends 3 residues before the CDR3 boundary, so the rest is inferred from the germline J gene. V is TRBV7-2 and J is TRBJ1-2; D is unclear. The CDR3 runs 15 residues. Per germline, CDR1 SGHTA and CDR2 FQGNSA. The V and J ends lost 4 bases and 7 bases respectively, with 19 bases between them. Incomplete CDR3 DNA: TGTGCCAGCAGCTCCCTCAGAGAAGGCGGGGTTGGC. Translating gives CASSSLREGGVG. The full CDR3 reads CASSSLREGGVGYTF. The variable domain in full, with the rest retrieved from reference TRBV7-2 and TRBJ1-2, is GAGVSQSPSNKVTEKGKDVELRCDPISGHTALYWYRQSLGQGLEFLIYFQGNSAPDKSGLPSDRFSAERTGGSVSTLTIQRTQQEDSAVYLCASSSLREGGVGYTFGSGTRLTVV.

In regard to this clone: The read halts 3 residues ahead of the CDR3 end, with the missing end drawn from the germline J gene. Other nucleotide sequences from this sample produce the same CDR3. This chain links TRBV5-1 with TRBJ1-1, with 11 bases matching TRBD1. CDR3 size: 14 residues. J gave up 4 bases and V 3 bases, and 2 bases lay outside the gene matches. CDR1 and CDR2 from the germline V gene are SGHRS and YFSETQ. Incomplete CDR3 DNA: TGCGCCAGCAGCTCCGGGACAGGGGGCACTGAA. Its translation is CASSSGTGGTE. The entire CDR3 protein reads CASSSGTGGTEAFF. The full variable domain, its missing parts supplied by reference TRBV5-1 and TRBJ1-1, is KAGVTQTPRYLIKTRGQQVTLSCSPISGHRSVSWYQQTPGQGLQFLFEYFSETQRNKGNFPGRFSGRQFSNSRSEMNVSTLELGDSALYLCASSSGTGGTEAFFGQGTRLTVV.

Note on this clone: Compared with germline, one end of the junction differs, possibly owing to a read error. The read is 3 residues too short to cover the CDR3 end, so that end is filled in from the germline J gene. The V and J genes are TRBV6-2 or TRBV6-3 and TRBJ2-7; possible D gene TRBD1, 6 bases. Germline CDR1 and CDR2: MNHEY and SVGEGT. This CDR3 region has 13 residues. The DNA read from the CDR3 is TGTTCCAGCAGCCTACAGGGAATCTACGAG. The encoded protein is CSSSLQGIYE. The whole CDR3 sequence is CSSSLQGIYEQYF.

The part of the CDR3 DNA that was read is TGTGCCAGCAGCTCAATAGTAACTAATGAAAAA. Its translation: CASSSIVTNEK. The whole CDR3 reads CASSSIVTNEKLFF. This chain joins TRBV11-2 and TRBJ1-4, with unresolved D. The read halts 3 residues ahead of the CDR3 end, with the missing end drawn from the germline J gene. Per the germline V gene, CDR1 is SGHAT and CDR2 is FQNNGV. Trimming stripped 4 bases from V and 1 base from J, with 7 bases between. CDR3 length equals 14 residues.

The CDR3 loop reads CSVELAGGTSYNEQFF. CDR3 DNA, as far as it was read: TGCAGCGTTGAACTAGCGGGGGGGACCTCCTACAATGAG. The chain links TRBV29-1 to TRBJ2-1; TRBD2 aligns across 12 bases. The read falls 3 residues short of the CDR3 end, and the missing part is taken from the germline J gene. V was pared by 2 bases and J by 0 bases, with 2 bases of the junction left unmatched. Germline V CDR1 and CDR2: SQVTM, ANQGSEA. This CDR3 contains 16 residues.

With regard to this clone: The read terminates 3 residues before the CDR3 end, so the remaining end is supplied by the germline J gene. This chain connects TRBV7-9 to TRBJ2-2; D not resolved. Germline CDR1 reads SEHNR; CDR2 reads FQNEAQ (reference sequence). The CDR3 has 15 amino acids. The CDR3 is CASSPIPATNEKLFF. Partial CDR3 DNA: TGTGCCAGCAGCCCCATCCCCGCAACTAATGAAAAG.

Turning to this clone: The read gets to within 3 residues of the CDR3 end, and the germline J gene fills in the rest. This chain connects TRBV4-2 to TRBJ2-7, with D possibly matching TRBD2 (6 bases). Germline V gene lookup returns CDR1 LGHNA and CDR2 YNFKEQ. The V end was cut by 0 bases, the J end by 0 bases, with 12 bases between. The CDR3 is 16 amino acids. CDR3 in amino acids: CASSQESGSGSYEQYF. CDR3 DNA (partial): TGTGCCAGCAGCCAAGAGTCTGGTAGCGGCTCCTACGAG.

CDR3 DNA (partial): TGTGCCAGCAGCTTATTAGGACAGGGTAACTATGGC. Protein sequence: CASSLLGQGNYG. The full CDR3 is CASSLLGQGNYGYTF. The gene calls are TRBV7-2 and TRBJ1-2; 8 bases align to TRBD1. The read ends 3 residues early relative to the CDR3; the germline J gene fills the gap. CDR3 length: 15 residues. Germline trimming cut 2 bases from V and 1 base from J; bases unmatched to any gene: 3. Germline lookup yields CDR1 SGHTA and CDR2 FQGNSA.

Concerning this clone: The sequenced fragment ends 3 residues before the CDR3 boundary, so the rest is inferred from the germline J gene. The chain has TRBV6-2 or TRBV6-3 and TRBJ2-3; maybe TRBD1 (5 bases). Germline CDR1 MNHEY, CDR2 SVGEGT. V was shortened by 5 bases and J by 2 bases, with 11 bases between the two germline ends. The CDR3 extends over 14 amino acids. CDR3 in amino acids: CASSPRGATDTQYF. Incomplete CDR3 DNA: TGTGCCAGCAGTCCCCGTGGGGCCACAGATACG.

This chain's CDR3 is CSVSGGAYLTEAFF. The DNA read from the CDR3 is TGCAGCGTTTCGGGGGGCGCCTATCTCACTGAA. This sequence joins TRBV29-1 and TRBJ1-1; TRBD1 might be the D (6 bases). The missing CDR3 end, 3 residues past where the read stops, is filled in from the germline J gene. CDR1 and CDR2 from the germline V gene are SQVTM and ANQGSEA. This CDR3 region has 14 residues. V lost 5 bases, J lost 4 bases, and 17 bases lay in between.

Concerning this clone itself: Other nucleotide sequences in the sample specify the same CDR3. This CDR3 is CSARGGREGRDGYTF. The DNA read from the CDR3 is TGCAGTGCTAGAGGGGGTCGTGAGGGGCGTGATGGC. The chain carries TRBV20-1 and TRBJ1-2, with D maybe TRBD1 (5 bases). The observed sequence ends 3 residues before the CDR3 terminus, with the missing tail filled in from the germline J gene. The CDR3 has 15 residues. V lost 1 base to trimming and J lost 6 bases, with 18 bases between them. The germline V gene encodes CDR1 DFQATT and CDR2 SNEGSKA (reference sequence).